This T cell receptor beta chain derives from a study of T cell changes during pregnancy in multiple sclerosis (dated by TCRdb to the late 2010s). Looking at the study overall: In women with multiple sclerosis, the researchers looked at how the T cell repertoire shifted as pregnancy progressed.

Library preparation employed the immunoSEQ multiplex PCR assay. TCRdb obtained this table from immuneACCESS and retained in-frame rearrangements with V and J assigned. These tables miss some clones; where compared with another copy, unresolved V genes account for less than half of the shortfall, and the remainder is unexplained. This sample has some 70,000 clones in its table, and 85% to 95% of those were observed once. Jointly, the top ten make up approximately 2.8% of the sample. This clone is medium-sized (0.01 to 0.1%) in its sample. Its antigen remains unidentified. Per-base qualities were not stored, and no clone one base away is much larger. This clonotype originated in a female donor in good health, enrolled as a control in a pregnancy study. The sample consisted of CD8+ T cells from peripheral blood mononuclear cells, taken in the third trimester of pregnancy.

The CDR3 protein is CASSSGQITEAFF. The DNA reads TGTGCCAGCAGCTCGGGACAGATCACTGAAGCTTTCTTT. The V gene is TRBV7-6 and the J gene is TRBJ1-1; the junction holds 7 bases that match TRBD1. From the cysteine up to the phenylalanine, the CDR3 has a length of 13 residues. Only CDR3 DNA is held: 39 bases, read in frame from base 1. V lost 4 bases and J lost 4 bases, and the count of bases not matched to a germline gene is 3. CDR1 SGHVS and CDR2 FNYEAQ are derived from the germline V gene.